This TCR beta chain was captured by sequencing in a study of response to subunit inactivated influenza vaccine. TCRdb processed the RT-PCR reads anew with MiXCR; each CDR3 protein has one entry. In the table there are 500,000 to 550,000 distinct CDR3 sequences, 20% to 25% of which are singletons. With V trimmed by 1 base and J by 3 bases, 6 bases remained unmatched. There are 15 residues in the CDR3. The V gene's germline CDR1 is DFQATT and CDR2 SNEGSKA (reference sequence). This same sample was also part of a study on T cells expressing NK-cell markers. That work adds: A 5'RACE template switching approach incorporating UMIs was used to make TCR beta cDNA.

V and J are TRBV20-1 and TRBJ2-7; 10 bases match TRBD1. Sequences were derived from CD4+ T cells sorted from PBMCs, sampled 11 to 12 days after vaccination. The TCR sequence derives from a man aged 45 to 65 who received an inactivated influenza vaccine. CDR3: CSARAKGQGFYEQYF. The CDR3 nucleotides are TGCAGTGCTAGAGCAAAGGGACAGGGGTTCTACGAGCAGTACTTC.